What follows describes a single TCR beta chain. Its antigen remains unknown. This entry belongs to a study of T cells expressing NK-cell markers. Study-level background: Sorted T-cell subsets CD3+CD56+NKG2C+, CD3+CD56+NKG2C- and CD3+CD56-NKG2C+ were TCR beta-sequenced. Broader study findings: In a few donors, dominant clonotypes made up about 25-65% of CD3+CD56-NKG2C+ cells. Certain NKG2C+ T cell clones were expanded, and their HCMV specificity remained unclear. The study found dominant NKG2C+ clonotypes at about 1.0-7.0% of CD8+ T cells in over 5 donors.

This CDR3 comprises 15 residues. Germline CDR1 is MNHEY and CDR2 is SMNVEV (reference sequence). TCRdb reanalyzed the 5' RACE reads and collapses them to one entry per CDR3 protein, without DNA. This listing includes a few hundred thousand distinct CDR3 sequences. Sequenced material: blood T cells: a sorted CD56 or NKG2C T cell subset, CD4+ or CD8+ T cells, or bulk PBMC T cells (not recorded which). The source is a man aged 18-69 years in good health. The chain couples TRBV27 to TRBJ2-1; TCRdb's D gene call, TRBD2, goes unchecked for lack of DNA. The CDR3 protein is CASLPLAGGGNEQFF.